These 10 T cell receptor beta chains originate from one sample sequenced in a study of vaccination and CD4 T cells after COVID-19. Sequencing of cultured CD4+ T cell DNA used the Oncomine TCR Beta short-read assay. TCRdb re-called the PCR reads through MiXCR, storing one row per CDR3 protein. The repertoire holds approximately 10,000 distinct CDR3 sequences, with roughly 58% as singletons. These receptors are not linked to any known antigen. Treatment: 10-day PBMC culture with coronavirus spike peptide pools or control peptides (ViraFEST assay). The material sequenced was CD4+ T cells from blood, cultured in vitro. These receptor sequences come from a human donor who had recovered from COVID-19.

In nucleotides, the CDR3 is TGCGCCAGCAGCCAAGGTGCTGGGGGGAATCAGCCCCAGCATTTT. It specifies CASSQGAGGNQPQHF. V and J are TRBV4-1 and TRBJ1-5; D perhaps matches TRBD1 (5 bases). V gave up 1 base and J gave up 4 bases, with 11 bases separating them. Germline V CDR1 and CDR2: MGHRA, YSYEKL. This CDR3 is 15 amino acids long.

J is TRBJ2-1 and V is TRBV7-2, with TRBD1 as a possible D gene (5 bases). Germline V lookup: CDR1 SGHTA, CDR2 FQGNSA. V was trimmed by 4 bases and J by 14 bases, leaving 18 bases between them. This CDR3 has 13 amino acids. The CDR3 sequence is CASSSSRSGFEFF. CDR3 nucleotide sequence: TGTGCCAGCAGCTCCTCCCGATCAGGGTTTGAGTTCTTC.

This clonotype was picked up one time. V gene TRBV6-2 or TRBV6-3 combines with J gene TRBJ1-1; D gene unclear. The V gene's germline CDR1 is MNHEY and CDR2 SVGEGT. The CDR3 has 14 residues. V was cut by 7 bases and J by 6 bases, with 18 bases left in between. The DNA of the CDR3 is TGTGCCAGCAATAGGGCGCGTGATTCACCTGAAGCTTTCTTT. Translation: CASNRARDSPEAFF.

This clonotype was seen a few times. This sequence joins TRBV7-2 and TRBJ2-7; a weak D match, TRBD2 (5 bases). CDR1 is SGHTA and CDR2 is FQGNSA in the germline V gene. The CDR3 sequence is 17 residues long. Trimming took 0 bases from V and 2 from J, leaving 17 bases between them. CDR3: CASSLAGRPRGAYEQYF. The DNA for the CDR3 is TGTGCCAGCAGCTTAGCGGGGAGACCTCGTGGAGCCTACGAGCAGTACTTC.

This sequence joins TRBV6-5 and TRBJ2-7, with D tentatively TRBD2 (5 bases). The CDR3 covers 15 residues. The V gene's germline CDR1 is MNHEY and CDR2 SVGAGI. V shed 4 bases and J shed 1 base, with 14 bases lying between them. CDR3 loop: CASSLFGVGSYEQYF. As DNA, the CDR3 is TGTGCCAGCAGTTTATTCGGGGTGGGGTCCTACGAGCAGTACTTC.

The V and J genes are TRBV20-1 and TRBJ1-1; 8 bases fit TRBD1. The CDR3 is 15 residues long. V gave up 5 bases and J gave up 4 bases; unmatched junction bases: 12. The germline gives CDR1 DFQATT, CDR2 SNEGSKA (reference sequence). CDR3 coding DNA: TGCAGTGCTGACCGGACAGGGATGGTAGGCACTGAAGCTTTCTTT. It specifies CSADRTGMVGTEAFF.

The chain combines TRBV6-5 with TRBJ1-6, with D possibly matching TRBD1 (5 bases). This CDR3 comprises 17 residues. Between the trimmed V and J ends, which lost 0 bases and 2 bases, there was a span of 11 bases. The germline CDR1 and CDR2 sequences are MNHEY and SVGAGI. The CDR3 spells CASSYSTTAPYNSPLHF. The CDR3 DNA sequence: TGTGCCAGCAGTTACTCGACGACAGCTCCCTATAATTCACCCCTCCACTTT.

As DNA, the CDR3 is TGCAGTGCTAAGCCGGGGACAGGGAGCTCCTACGAGCAGTACTTC. This encodes CSAKPGTGSSYEQYF. V is TRBV20-1 and J is TRBJ2-7, with 9 bases lining up with TRBD1. Trimming took 4 bases from V and 0 from J; bases not matched to a gene: 7. CDR1 DFQATT and CDR2 SNEGSKA come from the germline V gene (reference sequence). This CDR3 spans 15 amino acids.

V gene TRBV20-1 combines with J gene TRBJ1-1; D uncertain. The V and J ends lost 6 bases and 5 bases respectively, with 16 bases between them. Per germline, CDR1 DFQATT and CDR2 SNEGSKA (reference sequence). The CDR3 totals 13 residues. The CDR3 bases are TGCAGTGCGAGGTGGGTTCGGGAAACTGAAGCTTTCTTT. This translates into CSARWVRETEAFF.

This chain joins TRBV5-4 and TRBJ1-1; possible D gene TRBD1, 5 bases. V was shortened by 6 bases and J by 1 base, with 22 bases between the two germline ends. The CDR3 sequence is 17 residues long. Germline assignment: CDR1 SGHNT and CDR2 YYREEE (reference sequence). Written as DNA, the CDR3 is TGTGCCAGCACCACAGGCGTCGCAGGGTGGGGGAACACTGAAGCTTTCTTT. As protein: CASTTGVAGWGNTEAFF.